The sequence of this TCR beta chain was determined in a study of T cells in Graves' hyperthyroidism and ophthalmopathy. Whole-study results and caveats: Separation of ophthalmopathy from stable hyperthyroidism was achieved by a 13 V-J model.

This clonotype was recorded at least ten times. As yet, its antigen is unknown. V was shortened by 2 bases and J by 2 bases, with 19 bases between the two germline ends. Germline-derived CDR1 and CDR2 are MDHEN and SYDVKM. This CDR3 is built from 18 residues. It was RNA transcripts that yielded the amplified TCR beta CDR3 regions. The study used the HTBI primer set for a first-round RT-PCR of the TCR CDR3. TCRdb ran MiXCR on the multiplex PCR reads and lists one entry per CDR3 protein. Among fewer than 600,000 distinct CDR3 sequences listed, 12% to 15% were seen once. The sequence derives from a woman aged 40 to 50 with Graves' hyperthyroidism. The chain has TRBV28 and TRBJ1-5; the D gene is possibly TRBD1 (6 bases). Sequencing input: blood. CDR3 bases: TGTGCCAGCAGTTTACTCGCGGGGGGGGCGAGGGGCAATCAGCCCCAGCATTTT. It translates to CASSLLAGGARGNQPQHF.